The clone carrying this TCR beta chain occurred a few times. The data were taken from a study of blood T cell repertoires in COVID-19. Per the original data handling: Reference gene primer amplification in the assay estimated nucleated cell counts. Measured with immunoSEQ multiplex PCR; TCRdb has only the in-frame clones, and not every one. V and J calls plus clone size are reproduced from that table; the DNA served to infer D and trimming. The repertoire holds more than 85,000 clones, more than 75% seen once, with 15% to 20% in the top ten. The CDR3 is made up of 15 amino acids. V was trimmed by 0 bases and J by 1 base, leaving 8 bases between them. CDR1 is SGHRS and CDR2 is YFSETQ in the germline V gene.

The chain links TRBV5-1 to TRBJ1-5, with D unresolved. The sample consisted of peripheral blood. This clonotype originated in a human donor in a cohort sampled during active COVID-19. The CDR3 region has the DNA TGCGCCAGCAGCTTGGGGGGAGGAAGCAATCAGCCCCAGCATTTT. Amino acid sequence: CASSLGGGSNQPQHF.